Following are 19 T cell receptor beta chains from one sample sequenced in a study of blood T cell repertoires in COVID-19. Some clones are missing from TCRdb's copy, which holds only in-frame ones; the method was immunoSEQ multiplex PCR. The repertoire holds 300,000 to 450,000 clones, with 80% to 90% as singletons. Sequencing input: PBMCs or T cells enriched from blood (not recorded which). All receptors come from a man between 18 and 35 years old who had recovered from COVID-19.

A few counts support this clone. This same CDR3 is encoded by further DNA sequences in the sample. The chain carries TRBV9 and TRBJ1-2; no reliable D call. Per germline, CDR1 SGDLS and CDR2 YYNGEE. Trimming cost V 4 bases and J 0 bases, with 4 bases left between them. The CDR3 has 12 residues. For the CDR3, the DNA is TGTGCCAGCAGCCCCTCTAACTATGGCTACACCTTC. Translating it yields CASSPSNYGYTF.

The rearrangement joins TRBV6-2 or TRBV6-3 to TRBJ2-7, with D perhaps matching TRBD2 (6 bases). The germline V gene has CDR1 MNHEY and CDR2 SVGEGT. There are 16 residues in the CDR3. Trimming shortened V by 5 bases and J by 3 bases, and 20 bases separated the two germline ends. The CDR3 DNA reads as TGTGCCAGCAGTCCGCGGGGAAGCGGGCGGATCTACGAGCAGTACTTC. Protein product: CASSPRGSGRIYEQYF.

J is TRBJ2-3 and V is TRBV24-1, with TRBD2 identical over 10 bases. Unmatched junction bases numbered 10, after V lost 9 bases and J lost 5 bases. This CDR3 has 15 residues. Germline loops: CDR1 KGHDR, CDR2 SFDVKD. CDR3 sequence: CATGESGGAKDTQYF. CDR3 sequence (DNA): TGTGCCACCGGAGAAAGCGGGGGGGCCAAAGATACGCAGTATTTT.

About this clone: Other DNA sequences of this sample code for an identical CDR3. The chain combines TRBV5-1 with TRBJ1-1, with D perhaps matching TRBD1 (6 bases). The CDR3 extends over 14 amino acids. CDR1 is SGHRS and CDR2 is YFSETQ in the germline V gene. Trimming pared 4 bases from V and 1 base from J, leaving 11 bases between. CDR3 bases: TGCGCCAGCAGCCCAGGGGAGTGGAACACTGAAGCTTTCTTT. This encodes CASSPGEWNTEAFF.

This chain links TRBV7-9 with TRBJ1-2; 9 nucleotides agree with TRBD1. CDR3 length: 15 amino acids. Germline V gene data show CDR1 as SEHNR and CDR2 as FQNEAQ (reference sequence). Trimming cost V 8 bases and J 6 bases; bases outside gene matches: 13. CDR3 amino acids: CASAKELTGGHGYTF. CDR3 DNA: TGTGCCAGCGCCAAAGAATTAACAGGGGGCCATGGCTACACCTTC.

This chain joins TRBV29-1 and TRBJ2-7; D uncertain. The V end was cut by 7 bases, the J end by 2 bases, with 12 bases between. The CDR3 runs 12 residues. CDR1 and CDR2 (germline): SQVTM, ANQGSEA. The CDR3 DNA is TGCAGCGCCGTAGCCCTAACCTACGAGCAGTACTTC. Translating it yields CSAVALTYEQYF.

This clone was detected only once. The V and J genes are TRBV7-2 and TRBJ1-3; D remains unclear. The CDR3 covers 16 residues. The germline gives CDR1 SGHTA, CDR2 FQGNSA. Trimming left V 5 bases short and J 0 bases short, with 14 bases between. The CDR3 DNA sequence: TGTGCCAGCAGCCACTCCCAAACCTTCTCTGGAAACACCATATATTTT. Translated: CASSHSQTFSGNTIYF.

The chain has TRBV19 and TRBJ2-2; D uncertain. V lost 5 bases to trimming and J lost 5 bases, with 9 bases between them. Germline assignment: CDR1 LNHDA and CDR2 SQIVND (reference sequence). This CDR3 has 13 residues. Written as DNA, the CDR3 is TGTGCCAGTAGTCCCGCGTGGACCGGGGAGCTGTTTTTT. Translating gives CASSPAWTGELFF.

Written as DNA, the CDR3 is TGTGCCAGCAGCTTAGGGGACAGTACCTACGAGCAGTACTTC. This translates into CASSLGDSTYEQYF. The chain uses TRBV7-3 and TRBJ2-7, with 7 bases that match TRBD1. The V gene's germline CDR1 is SGHTA and CDR2 FQGTGA. The CDR3 consists of 14 residues. V was clipped by 2 bases and J by 2 bases; unmatched bases: 3. The entire variable domain, with the rest obtained from reference TRBV7-3 and TRBJ2-7, is as follows: GAGVSQTPSNKVTEKGKYVELRCDPISGHTALYWYRQSLGQGPEFLIYFQGTGAADDSGLPNDRFFAVRPEGSVSTLKIQRTERGDSAVYLCASSLGDSTYEQYFGPGTRLTVT.

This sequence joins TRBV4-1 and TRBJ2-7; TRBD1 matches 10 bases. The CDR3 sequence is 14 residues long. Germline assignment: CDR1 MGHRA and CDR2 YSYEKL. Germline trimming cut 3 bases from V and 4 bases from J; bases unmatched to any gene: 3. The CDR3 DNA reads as TGCGCCAGCAGCCAGGACAGGGGGTTTTACGAGCAGTACTTC. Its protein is CASSQDRGFYEQYF.

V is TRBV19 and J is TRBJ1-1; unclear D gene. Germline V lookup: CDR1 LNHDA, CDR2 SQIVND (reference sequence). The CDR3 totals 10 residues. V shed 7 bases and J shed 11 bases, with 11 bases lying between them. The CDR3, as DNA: TGTGCCAGTATGCGGGGTTTCGCTTTCTTT. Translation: CASMRGFAFF.

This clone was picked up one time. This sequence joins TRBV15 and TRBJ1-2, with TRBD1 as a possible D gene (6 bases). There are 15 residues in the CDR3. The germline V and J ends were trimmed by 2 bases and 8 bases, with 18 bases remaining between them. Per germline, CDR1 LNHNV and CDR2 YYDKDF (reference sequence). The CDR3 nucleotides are TGTGCCACCAGCAGACATTCCGACAGGAGTAGGGGCTACACCTTC. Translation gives CATSRHSDRSRGYTF. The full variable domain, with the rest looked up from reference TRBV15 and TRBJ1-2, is DAMVIQNPRYQVTQFGKPVTLSCSQTLNHNVMYWYQQKSSQAPKLLFHYYDKDFNNEADTPDNFQSRRPNTSFCFLDIRSPGLGDTAMYLCATSRHSDRSRGYTFGSGTRLTVV.

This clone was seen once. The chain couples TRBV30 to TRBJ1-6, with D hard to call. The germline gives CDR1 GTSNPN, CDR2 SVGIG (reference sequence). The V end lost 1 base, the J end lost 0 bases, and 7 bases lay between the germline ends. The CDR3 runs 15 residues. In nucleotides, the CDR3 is TGTGCCTGGAGTGGAAAGAGCTCCTATAATTCACCCCTCCACTTT. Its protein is CAWSGKSSYNSPLHF.

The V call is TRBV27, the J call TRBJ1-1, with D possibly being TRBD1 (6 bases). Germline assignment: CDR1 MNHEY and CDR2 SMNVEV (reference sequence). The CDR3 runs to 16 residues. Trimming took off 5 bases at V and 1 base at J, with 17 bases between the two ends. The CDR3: CASSRQTGQGNTEAFF. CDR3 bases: TGTGCCAGCAGTCGACAAACGGGACAAGGGAACACTGAAGCTTTCTTT.

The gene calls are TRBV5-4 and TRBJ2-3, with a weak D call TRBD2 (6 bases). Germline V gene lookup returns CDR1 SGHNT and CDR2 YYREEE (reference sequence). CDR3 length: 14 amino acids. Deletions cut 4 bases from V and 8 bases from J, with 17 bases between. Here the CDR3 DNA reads TGTGCCAGCAGCCCGGGGCGGGGAGAGGTTACGCAGTATTTT. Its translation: CASSPGRGEVTQYF.

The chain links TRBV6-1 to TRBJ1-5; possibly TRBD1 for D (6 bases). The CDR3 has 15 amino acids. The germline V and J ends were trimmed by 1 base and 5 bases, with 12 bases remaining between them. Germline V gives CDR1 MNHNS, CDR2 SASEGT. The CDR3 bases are TGTGCCAGCAGTGAAGTGAAAGGGGGGGATCAGCCCCAGCATTTT. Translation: CASSEVKGGDQPQHF.

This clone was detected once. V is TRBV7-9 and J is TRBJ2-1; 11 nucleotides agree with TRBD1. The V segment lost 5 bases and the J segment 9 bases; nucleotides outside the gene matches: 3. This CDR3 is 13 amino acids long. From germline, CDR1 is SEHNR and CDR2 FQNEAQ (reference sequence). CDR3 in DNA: TGTGCCAGCAGCGGACAGGGGGCAGGTGAGCAGTTCTTC. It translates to CASSGQGAGEQFF.

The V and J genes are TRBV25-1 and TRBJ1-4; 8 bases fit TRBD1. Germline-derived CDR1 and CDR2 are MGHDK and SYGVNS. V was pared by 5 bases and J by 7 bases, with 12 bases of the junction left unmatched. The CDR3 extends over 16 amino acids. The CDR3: CASSRTPGQDIEKLFF. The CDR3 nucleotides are TGTGCCAGCAGTCGAACGCCGGGACAGGACATTGAAAAACTGTTTTTT.

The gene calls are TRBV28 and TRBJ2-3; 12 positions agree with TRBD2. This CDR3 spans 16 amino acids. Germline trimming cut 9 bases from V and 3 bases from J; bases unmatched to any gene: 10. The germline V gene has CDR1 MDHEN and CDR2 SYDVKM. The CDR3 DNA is TGTGCCAGTTACCCACCCACTAGCGGGAGGACAGATACGCAGTATTTT. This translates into CASYPPTSGRTDTQYF.